This TCR beta chain is from a study of blood T cell repertoires in COVID-19. Trimming removed 1 base from V and 4 bases from J, with 4 bases in between. The CDR3 length is 12 residues. Germline loops: CDR1 LGHDT, CDR2 YNNKEL (reference sequence). Libraries were prepared by immunoSEQ multiplex PCR; TCRdb keeps only in-frame clonotypes and omits some of them. This sample has approximately 170,000 clones, with around 85% found just once. This clone was found a few times. Sequencing was carried out using peripheral blood. The chain has TRBV3-1 (or the pseudogene TRBV3-2) and TRBJ1-2; D is unresolved. The source of this sequence is an elderly man with COVID-19, enrolled during active disease. The CDR3 reads CASSQGGYGYTF. The CDR3 nucleotides read TGTGCCAGCAGCCAAGGCGGCTATGGCTACACCTTC.